This entry lists 2 T cell receptor beta chains sequenced from one sample in a study of T cells in Graves' hyperthyroidism and ophthalmopathy. The TCR beta CDR3 regions underwent amplification using RNA transcripts as the source. RT-PCR in the first round (using the HTBI primer set) targeted the TCR CDR3. TCRdb fed the multiplex PCR reads into MiXCR, producing one record per CDR3 protein. The sample has 450,000 to 650,000 distinct CDR3 sequences, approximately 15% seen once. Input material: blood. Receptors were obtained from a young woman with Graves' ophthalmopathy.

This chain uses TRBV4-2 with TRBJ2-7, with 9 nucleotides matching TRBD2. Per the germline V gene, CDR1 is LGHNA and CDR2 is YNFKEQ. This CDR3 has 18 residues. V shed 0 bases, J shed 6 bases, and the junction held 15 bases outside the gene matches. CDR3 DNA sequence: TGTGCCAGCAGCCAAGATTGGGATAGCGGGAGAAAGTCGATCGAGCAGTACTTC. Its translation is CASSQDWDSGRKSIEQYF.

In its sample, this clonotype was seen once. At one of its ends the junction is not consistent with the germline gene, which may arise from a read error. The CDR3 DNA reads as TGTGCCAGCAATTATCAGTCCCAGCATTTT. It encodes CASNYQSQHF. The chain carries TRBV6-5 and TRBJ1-5, with D unclear. This CDR3 has 10 amino acids. CDR1 is MNHEY, CDR2 SVGAGI, per germline.